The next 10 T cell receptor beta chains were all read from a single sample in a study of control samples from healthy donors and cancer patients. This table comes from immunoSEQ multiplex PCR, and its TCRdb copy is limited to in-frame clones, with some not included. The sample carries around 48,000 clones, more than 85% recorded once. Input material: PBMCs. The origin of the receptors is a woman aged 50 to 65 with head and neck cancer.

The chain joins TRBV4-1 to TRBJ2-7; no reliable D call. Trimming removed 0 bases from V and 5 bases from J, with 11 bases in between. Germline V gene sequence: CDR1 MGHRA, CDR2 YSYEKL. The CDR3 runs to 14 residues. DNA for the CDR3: TGCGCCAGCAGCCAAGATATAATCGGTCACGAGCAGTACTTC. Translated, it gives CASSQDIIGHEQYF.

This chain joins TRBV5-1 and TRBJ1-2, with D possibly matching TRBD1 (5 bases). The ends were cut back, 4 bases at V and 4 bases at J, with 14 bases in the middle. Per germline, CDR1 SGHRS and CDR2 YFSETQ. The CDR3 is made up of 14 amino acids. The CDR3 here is CASSEGVLGYGYTF. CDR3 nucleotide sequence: TGCGCCAGCAGCGAAGGGGTCCTTGGCTATGGCTACACCTTC.

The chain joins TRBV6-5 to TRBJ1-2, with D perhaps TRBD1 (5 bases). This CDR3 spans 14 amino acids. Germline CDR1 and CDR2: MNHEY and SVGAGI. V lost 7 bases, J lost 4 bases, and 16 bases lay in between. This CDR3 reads CASTRSLGTYGYTF. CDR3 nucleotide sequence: TGTGCCAGCACCCGAAGCCTAGGGACCTATGGCTACACCTTC.

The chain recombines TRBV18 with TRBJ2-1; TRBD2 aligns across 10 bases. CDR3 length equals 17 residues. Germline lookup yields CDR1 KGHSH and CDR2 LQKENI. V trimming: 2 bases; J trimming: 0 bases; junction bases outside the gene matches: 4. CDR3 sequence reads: CASSPRPSGSSYNEQFF. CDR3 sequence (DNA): TGTGCCAGCTCACCAAGGCCTAGCGGGAGCTCCTACAATGAGCAGTTCTTC.

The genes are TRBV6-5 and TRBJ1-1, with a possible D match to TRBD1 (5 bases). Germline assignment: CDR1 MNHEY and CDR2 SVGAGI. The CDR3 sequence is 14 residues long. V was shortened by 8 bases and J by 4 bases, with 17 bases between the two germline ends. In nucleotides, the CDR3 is TGTGCCAGCCTCTTAGGACACGCCTTCACTGAAGCTTTCTTT. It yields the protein CASLLGHAFTEAFF.

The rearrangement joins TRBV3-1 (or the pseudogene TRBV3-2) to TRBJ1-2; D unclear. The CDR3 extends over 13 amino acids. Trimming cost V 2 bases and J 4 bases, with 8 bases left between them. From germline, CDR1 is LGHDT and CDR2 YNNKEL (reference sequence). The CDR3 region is CASSQSQLYGYTF. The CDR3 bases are TGTGCCAGCAGCCAAAGTCAGCTCTATGGCTACACCTTC.

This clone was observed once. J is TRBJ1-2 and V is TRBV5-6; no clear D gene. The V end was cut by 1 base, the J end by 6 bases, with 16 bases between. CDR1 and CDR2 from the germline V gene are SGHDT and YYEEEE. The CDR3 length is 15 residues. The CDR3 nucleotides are TGTGCCAGCAGCTTGTCTGCAGCCCGATGGAATGGCTACACCTTC. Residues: CASSLSAARWNGYTF.

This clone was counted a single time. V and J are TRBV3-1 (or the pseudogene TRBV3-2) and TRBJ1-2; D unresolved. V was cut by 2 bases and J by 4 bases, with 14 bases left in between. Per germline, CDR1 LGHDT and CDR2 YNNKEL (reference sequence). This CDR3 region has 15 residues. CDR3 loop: CASSQTGEVSYGYTF. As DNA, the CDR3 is TGTGCCAGCAGCCAAACCGGGGAGGTGAGCTATGGCTACACCTTC.

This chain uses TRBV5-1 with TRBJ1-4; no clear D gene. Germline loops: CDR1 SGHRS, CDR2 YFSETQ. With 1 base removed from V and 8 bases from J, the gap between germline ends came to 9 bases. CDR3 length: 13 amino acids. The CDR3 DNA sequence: TGCGCCAGCAGCTTGAACAGAGGGGAAAAACTGTTTTTT. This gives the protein CASSLNRGEKLFF. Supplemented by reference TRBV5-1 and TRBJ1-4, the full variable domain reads KAGVTQTPRYLIKTRGQQVTLSCSPISGHRSVSWYQQTPGQGLQFLFEYFSETQRNKGNFPGRFSGRQFSNSRSEMNVSTLELGDSALYLCASSLNRGEKLFFGSGTQLSVL.

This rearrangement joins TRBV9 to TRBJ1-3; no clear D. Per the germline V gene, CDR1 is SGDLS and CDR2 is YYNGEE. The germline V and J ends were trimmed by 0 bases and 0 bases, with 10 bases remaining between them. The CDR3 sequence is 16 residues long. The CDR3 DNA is TGTGCCAGCAGCGTAGAAACCCGACTCTCTGGAAACACCATATATTTT. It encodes CASSVETRLSGNTIYF.